These 8 T cell receptor beta chains originate from one sample sequenced in a study of identifying expanded T cells in peripheral blood. The repertoire was sequenced with immunoSEQ multiplex PCR; TCRdb's copy has only in-frame clones and lacks some. In the table there are tens of thousands of clones, approximately 89% of which are singletons. The sample comprised blood. These receptors were obtained from a person between 18 and 70 years old in good health.

In DNA, the CDR3 is TGCGCCAGCAGCTTGGCGCAGGACAACGAGCAGTACTTC. The encoded protein is CASSLAQDNEQYF. This chain uses TRBV5-1 with TRBJ2-7; D may be TRBD1 (5 bases). Trimming took off 0 bases at V and 5 bases at J, with 9 bases between the two ends. CDR3 length: 13 residues. CDR1 and CDR2 from the germline V gene are SGHRS and YFSETQ.

The chain combines TRBV28 with TRBJ2-5; the D is unclear. Germline V gene sequence: CDR1 MDHEN, CDR2 SYDVKM. With 5 bases removed from V and 2 bases from J, the gap between germline ends came to 12 bases. The CDR3 consists of 14 residues. The CDR3 DNA reads TGTGCCAGCAGTCCGTTGGAGAATCAAGAGACCCAGTACTTC. Its translation: CASSPLENQETQYF.

This chain links TRBV28 with TRBJ1-5; no firm D call. The ends were cut back, 2 bases at V and 7 bases at J, with 6 bases in the middle. The length of the CDR3 is 12 residues. Germline CDR1 MDHEN, CDR2 SYDVKM. The CDR3 protein is CASSLTLQPQHF. The DNA of the CDR3 is TGTGCCAGCAGTTTAACTTTACAGCCCCAGCATTTT.

This chain links TRBV15 with TRBJ2-7, with D possibly TRBD1 on 6 matching bases. Trimming removed 3 bases at V and 3 bases at J, with 12 bases between. Per the germline V gene, CDR1 is LNHNV and CDR2 is YYDKDF (reference sequence). The CDR3 is made up of 14 amino acids. The CDR3 reads CATSSSGQHYEQYF. The CDR3 nucleotides read TGTGCCACCAGCAGCTCTGGACAGCACTACGAGCAGTACTTC.

The chain joins TRBV27 to TRBJ2-7; TRBD2 aligns across 7 bases. V was pared by 6 bases and J by 2 bases, with 10 bases of the junction left unmatched. The V gene's germline CDR1 is MNHEY and CDR2 SMNVEV (reference sequence). This CDR3 region has 15 residues. The CDR3 DNA sequence: TGTGCCAGCAGATCCCTTGGGGGGGGTCCCTACGAGCAGTACTTC. Translation: CASRSLGGGPYEQYF.

The chain combines TRBV2 with TRBJ1-5, with TRBD1 matching over 8 bases. The CDR3 runs 14 residues. J gave up 7 bases and V 5 bases, and 7 bases lay outside the gene matches. The germline V gene has CDR1 SNHLY and CDR2 FYNNEI. CDR3 DNA sequence: TGTGCCAGCAGTCCGACAGGGGCCCAACAGCCCCAGCATTTT. Residues: CASSPTGAQQPQHF.

The chain recombines TRBV6-1 with TRBJ2-1; 7 bases are shared with TRBD2. The CDR3 sequence is 15 residues long. Germline V gene lookup returns CDR1 MNHNS and CDR2 SASEGT. The trim removed 6 bases at V and 2 bases at J, leaving 7 bases unmatched. CDR3 in DNA: TGTGCCAGCAGCGCGGGAGACCCAACCTACAATGAGCAGTTCTTC. It codes for CASSAGDPTYNEQFF.

The chain joins TRBV7-9 to TRBJ1-1; TRBD1 agrees at 11 bases. CDR1 is SEHNR and CDR2 is FQNEAQ in the germline V gene (reference sequence). Germline trimming cut 2 bases from V and 4 bases from J; bases unmatched to any gene: 3. The CDR3 consists of 15 residues. CDR3 nucleotides: TGTGCCAGCAGCTTAACCGGGACAGGGGGCACTGAAGCTTTCTTT. The encoded protein is CASSLTGTGGTEAFF.